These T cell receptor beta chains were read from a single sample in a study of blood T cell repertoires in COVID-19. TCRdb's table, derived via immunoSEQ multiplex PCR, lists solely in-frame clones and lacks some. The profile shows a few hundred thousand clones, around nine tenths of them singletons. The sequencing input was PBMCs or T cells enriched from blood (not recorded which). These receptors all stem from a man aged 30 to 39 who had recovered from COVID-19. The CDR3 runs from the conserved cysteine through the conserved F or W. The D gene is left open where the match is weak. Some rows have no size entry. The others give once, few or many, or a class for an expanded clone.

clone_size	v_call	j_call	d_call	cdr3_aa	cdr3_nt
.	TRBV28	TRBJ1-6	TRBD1	CASSLTGVSPLHF	TGTGCCAGCAGTTTGACAGGGGTCTCACCCCTCCACTTT
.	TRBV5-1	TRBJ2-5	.	CASSRSGETQETQYF	TGCGCCAGCAGCCGCTCGGGGGAAACTCAAGAGACCCAGTACTTC
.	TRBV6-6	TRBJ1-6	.	CASSYSVEGVNSPLHF	TGTGCCAGCAGTTACTCGGTTGAGGGAGTCAATTCACCCCTCCACTTT
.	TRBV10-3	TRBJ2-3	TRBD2	CAISKRGASTDTQYF	TGTGCCATCAGTAAGCGGGGGGCCAGCACAGATACGCAGTATTTT
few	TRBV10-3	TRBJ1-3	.	CAIRTTQGPGNTIYF	TGTGCCATCAGGACCACCCAGGGGCCTGGAAACACCATATATTTT
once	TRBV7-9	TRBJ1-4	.	CATTEDRTYEKLFF	TGTGCCACCACGGAGGACAGAACTTATGAAAAACTGTTTTTT
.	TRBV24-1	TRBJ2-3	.	CATSDSQTDTQYF	TGTGCCACCAGTGATTCACAGACAGATACGCAGTATTTT
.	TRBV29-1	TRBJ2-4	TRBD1	CSVNPTGAKNIQYF	TGCAGCGTCAACCCGACAGGGGCCAAAAACATTCAGTACTTC
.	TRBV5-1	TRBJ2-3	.	CASSRDTDTQYF	TGCGCCAGCAGCCGAGACACAGATACGCAGTATTTT
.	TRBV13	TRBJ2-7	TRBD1	CASSAQGQGAYEQYF	TGTGCCAGCAGCGCTCAAGGACAGGGGGCATATGAGCAGTACTTC